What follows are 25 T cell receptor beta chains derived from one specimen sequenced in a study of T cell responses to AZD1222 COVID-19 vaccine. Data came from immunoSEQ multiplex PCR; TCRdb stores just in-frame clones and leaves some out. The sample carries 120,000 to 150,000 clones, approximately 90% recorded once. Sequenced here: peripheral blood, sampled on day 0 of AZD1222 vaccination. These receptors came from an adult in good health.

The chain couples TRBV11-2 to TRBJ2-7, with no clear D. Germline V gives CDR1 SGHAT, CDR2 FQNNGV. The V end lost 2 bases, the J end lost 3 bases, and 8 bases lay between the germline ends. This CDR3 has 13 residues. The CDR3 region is CASSLIYGYEQYF. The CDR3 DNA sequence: TGTGCCAGCAGCTTAATATACGGCTACGAGCAGTACTTC.

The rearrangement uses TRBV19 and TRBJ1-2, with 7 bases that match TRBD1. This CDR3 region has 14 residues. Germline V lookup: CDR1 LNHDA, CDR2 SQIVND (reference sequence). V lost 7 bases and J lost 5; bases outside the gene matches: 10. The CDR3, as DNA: TGTGCCAGTACCCGGGCGGACAGGACATATGGCTACACCTTC. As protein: CASTRADRTYGYTF.

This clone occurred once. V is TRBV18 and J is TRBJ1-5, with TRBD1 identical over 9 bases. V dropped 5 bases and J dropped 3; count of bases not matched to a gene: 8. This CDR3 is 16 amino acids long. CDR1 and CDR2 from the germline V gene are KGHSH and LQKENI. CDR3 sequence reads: CASSAAQGAYNQPQHF. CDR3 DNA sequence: TGTGCCAGCTCAGCAGCACAGGGGGCGTACAATCAGCCCCAGCATTTT.

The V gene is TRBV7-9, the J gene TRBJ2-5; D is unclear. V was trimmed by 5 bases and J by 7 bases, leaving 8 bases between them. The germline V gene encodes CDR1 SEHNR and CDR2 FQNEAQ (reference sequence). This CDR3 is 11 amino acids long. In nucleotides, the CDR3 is TGTGCCAGCAGCCCCTCGGTGACCCAGTACTTC. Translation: CASSPSVTQYF.

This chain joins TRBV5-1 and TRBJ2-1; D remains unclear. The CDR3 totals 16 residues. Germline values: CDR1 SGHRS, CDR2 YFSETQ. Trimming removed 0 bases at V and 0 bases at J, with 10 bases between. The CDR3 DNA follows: TGCGCCAGCAGCTTGGTAGGAGTAAGCTCCTACAATGAGCAGTTCTTC. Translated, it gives CASSLVGVSSYNEQFF.

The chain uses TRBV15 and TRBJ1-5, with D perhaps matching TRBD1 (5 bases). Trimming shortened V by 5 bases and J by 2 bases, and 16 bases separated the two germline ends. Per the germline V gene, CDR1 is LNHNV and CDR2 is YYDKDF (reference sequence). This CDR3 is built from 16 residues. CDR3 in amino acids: CATSPRGSARNQPQHF. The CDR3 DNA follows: TGTGCCACCAGCCCTCGGGGGTCAGCACGCAATCAGCCCCAGCATTTT.

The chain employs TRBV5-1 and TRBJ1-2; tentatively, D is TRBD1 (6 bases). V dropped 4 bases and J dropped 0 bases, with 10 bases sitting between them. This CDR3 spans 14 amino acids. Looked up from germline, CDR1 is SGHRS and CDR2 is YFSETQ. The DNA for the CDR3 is TGCGCCAGCAGCGAGGGACAAGCTAACTATGGCTACACCTTC. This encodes CASSEGQANYGYTF.

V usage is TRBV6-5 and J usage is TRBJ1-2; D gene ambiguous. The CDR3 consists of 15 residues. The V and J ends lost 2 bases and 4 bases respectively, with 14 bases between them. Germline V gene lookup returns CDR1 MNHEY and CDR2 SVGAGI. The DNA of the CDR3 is TGTGCCAGCAGTTACACGGTAACGGCTCCCTATGGCTACACCTTC. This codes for CASSYTVTAPYGYTF.

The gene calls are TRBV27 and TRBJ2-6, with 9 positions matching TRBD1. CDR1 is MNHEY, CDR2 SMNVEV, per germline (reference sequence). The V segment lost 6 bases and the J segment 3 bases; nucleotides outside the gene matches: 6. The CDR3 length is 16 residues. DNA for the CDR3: TGTGCCAGCAGGGGGACAGGGCTATTTGGGGCCAACGTCCTGACTTTC. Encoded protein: CASRGTGLFGANVLTF. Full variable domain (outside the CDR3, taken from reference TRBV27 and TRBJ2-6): EAQVTQNPRYLITVTGKKLTVTCSQNMNHEYMSWYRQDPGLGLRQIYYSMNVEVTDKGDVPEGYKVSRKEKRNFPLILESPSPNQTSLYFCASRGTGLFGANVLTFGAGSRLTVL.

The CDR3 nucleotides read TGTGCCAGCTCTCTTCGCCCAAATACGCAGTATTTT. Translating it yields CASSLRPNTQYF. This rearrangement joins TRBV18 to TRBJ2-3; D ambiguous. V was trimmed by 6 bases and J by 7 bases, leaving 11 bases between them. Germline V gene lookup returns CDR1 KGHSH and CDR2 LQKENI. The CDR3 contains 12 residues.

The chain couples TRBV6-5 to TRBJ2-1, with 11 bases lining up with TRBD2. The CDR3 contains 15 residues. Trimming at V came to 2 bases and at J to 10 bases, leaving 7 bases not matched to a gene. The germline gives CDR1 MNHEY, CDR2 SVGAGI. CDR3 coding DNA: TGTGCCAGCAGTTACCAAATGACTAGCGGGGTCGAGCAGTTCTTC. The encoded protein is CASSYQMTSGVEQFF.

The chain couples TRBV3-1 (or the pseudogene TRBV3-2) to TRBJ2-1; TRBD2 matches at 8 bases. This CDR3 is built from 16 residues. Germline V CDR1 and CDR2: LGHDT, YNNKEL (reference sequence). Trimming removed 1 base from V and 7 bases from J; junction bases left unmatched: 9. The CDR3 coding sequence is TGTGCCAGCAGCCAAGTACTAGCGGAGGGGGGGAATGAGCAGTTCTTC. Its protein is CASSQVLAEGGNEQFF.

The chain's CDR3 is CASSATSGSGDTQYF. The CDR3 region has the DNA TGCGCCAGCAGCGCAACTAGCGGGAGTGGAGATACGCAGTATTTT. The chain carries TRBV5-1 and TRBJ2-3, with 11 bases fitting TRBD2. The germline gives CDR1 SGHRS, CDR2 YFSETQ. The CDR3 contains 15 residues. V was clipped by 4 bases and J by 5 bases; unmatched bases: 6.

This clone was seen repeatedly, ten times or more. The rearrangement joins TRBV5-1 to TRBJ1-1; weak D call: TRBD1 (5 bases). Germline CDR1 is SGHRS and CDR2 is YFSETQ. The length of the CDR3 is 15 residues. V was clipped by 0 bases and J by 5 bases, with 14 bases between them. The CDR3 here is CASSLGRDWRTEAFF. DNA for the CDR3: TGCGCCAGCAGCTTGGGCAGGGACTGGAGAACTGAAGCTTTCTTT.

CDR3 coding DNA: TGTGCCAGCAGTTTACCAATGGATAATTCACCCCTCCACTTT. Protein product: CASSLPMDNSPLHF. The chain recombines TRBV28 with TRBJ1-6; D unresolved. Between the trimmed V and J ends, which lost 2 bases and 5 bases, there was a span of 7 bases. This CDR3 is built from 14 residues. Germline CDR1 reads MDHEN; CDR2 reads SYDVKM.

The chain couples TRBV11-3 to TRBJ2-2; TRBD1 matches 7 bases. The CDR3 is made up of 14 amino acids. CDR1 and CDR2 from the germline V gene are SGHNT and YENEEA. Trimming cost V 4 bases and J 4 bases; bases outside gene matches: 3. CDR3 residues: CASSSGQFTGELFF. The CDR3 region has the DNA TGTGCCAGCAGCTCGGGACAGTTCACCGGGGAGCTGTTTTTT.

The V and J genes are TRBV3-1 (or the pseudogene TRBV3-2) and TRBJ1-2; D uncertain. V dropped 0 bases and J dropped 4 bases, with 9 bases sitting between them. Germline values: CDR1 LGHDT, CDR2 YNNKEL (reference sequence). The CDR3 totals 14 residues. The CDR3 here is CASSQDAQFYGYTF. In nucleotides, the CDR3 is TGTGCCAGCAGCCAAGATGCACAGTTCTATGGCTACACCTTC.

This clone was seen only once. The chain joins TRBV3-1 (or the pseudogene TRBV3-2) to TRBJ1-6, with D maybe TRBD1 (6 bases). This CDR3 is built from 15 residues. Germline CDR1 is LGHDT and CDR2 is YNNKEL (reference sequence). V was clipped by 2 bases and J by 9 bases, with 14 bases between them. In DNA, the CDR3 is TGTGCCAGCAGCCAACGGGACCTACAGGGTTCACCCCTCCACTTT. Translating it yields CASSQRDLQGSPLHF.

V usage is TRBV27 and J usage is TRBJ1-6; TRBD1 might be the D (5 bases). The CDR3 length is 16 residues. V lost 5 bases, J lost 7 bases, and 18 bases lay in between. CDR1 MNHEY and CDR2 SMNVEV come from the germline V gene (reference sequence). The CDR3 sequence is CASSLLPGLGNSPLHF. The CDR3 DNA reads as TGTGCCAGCAGTCTCCTACCGGGGCTGGGAAATTCACCCCTCCACTTT.

CDR3 sequence (DNA): TGTGCCAGCGGGCAGTACTCTGGAAACACCATATATTTT. As protein: CASGQYSGNTIYF. This chain connects TRBV7-8 to TRBJ1-3; D unclear. The germline gives CDR1 SGHVS, CDR2 FQNEAQ. The CDR3 sequence is 13 residues long. V lost 8 bases, J lost 0 bases, and 8 bases lay in between.

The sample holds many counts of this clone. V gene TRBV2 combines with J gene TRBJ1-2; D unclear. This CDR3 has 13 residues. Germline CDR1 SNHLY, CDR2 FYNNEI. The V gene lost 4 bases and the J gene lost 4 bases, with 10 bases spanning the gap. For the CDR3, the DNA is TGTGCCAGCAGTGCTACCAGAACCTATGGCTACACCTTC. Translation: CASSATRTYGYTF.

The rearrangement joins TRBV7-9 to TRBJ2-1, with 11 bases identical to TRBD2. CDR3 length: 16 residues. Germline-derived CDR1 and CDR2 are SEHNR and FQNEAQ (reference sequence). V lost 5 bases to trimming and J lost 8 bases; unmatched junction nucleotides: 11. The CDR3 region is CASSGTSGPKGDEQFF. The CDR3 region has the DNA TGTGCCAGCAGCGGGACTAGCGGCCCGAAGGGAGATGAGCAGTTCTTC.

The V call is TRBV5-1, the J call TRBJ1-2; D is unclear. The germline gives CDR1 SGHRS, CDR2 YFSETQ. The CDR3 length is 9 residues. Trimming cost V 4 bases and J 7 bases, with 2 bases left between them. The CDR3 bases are TGCGCCAGCAGCCGTGGCTACACCTTC. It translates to CASSRGYTF.

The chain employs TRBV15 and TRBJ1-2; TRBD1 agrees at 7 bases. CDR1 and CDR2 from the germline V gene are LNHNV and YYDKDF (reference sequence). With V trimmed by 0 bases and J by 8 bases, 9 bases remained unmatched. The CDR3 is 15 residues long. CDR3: CATSRDPRAGGGYTF. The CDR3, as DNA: TGTGCCACCAGCAGAGATCCTCGGGCAGGGGGAGGCTACACCTTC.

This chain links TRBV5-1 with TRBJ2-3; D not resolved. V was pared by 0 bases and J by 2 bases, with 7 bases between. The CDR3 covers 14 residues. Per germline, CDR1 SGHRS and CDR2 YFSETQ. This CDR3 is CASSLEVLTDTQYF. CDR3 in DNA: TGCGCCAGCAGCTTGGAAGTCCTCACAGATACGCAGTATTTT.